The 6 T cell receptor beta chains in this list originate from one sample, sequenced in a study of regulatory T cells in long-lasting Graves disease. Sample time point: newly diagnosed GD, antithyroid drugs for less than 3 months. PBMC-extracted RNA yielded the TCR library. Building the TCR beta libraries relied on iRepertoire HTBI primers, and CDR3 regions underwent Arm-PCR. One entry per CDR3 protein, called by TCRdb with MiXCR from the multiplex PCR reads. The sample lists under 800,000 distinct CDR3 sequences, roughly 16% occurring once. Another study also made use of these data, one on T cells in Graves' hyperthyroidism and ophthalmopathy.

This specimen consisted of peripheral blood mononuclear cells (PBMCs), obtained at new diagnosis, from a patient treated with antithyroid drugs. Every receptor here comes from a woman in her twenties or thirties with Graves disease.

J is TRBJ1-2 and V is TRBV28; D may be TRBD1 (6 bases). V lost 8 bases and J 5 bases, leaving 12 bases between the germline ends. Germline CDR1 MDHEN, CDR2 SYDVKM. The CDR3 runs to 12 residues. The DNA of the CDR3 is TGTGCCAGCGGACAGAGCCTATATGGCTACACCTTC. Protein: CASGQSLYGYTF.

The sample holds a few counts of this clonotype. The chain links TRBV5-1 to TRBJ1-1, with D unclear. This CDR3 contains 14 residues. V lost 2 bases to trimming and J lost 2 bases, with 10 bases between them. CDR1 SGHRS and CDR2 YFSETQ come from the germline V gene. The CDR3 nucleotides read TGCGCCAGCAGCTTTTCCTCGGTAAACACTGAAGCTTTCTTT. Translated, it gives CASSFSSVNTEAFF. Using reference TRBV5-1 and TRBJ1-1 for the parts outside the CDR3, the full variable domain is KAGVTQTPRYLIKTRGQQVTLSCSPISGHRSVSWYQQTPGQGLQFLFEYFSETQRNKGNFPGRFSGRQFSNSRSEMNVSTLELGDSALYLCASSFSSVNTEAFFGQGTRLTVV.

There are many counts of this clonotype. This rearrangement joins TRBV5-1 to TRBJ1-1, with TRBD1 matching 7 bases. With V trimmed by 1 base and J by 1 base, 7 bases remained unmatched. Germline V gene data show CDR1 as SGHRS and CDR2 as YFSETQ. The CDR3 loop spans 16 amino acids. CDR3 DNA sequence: TGCGCCAGCAGCTTGATGGCAGGGGGAGGGAACACTGAAGCTTTCTTT. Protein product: CASSLMAGGGNTEAFF. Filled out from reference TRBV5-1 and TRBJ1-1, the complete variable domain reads KAGVTQTPRYLIKTRGQQVTLSCSPISGHRSVSWYQQTPGQGLQFLFEYFSETQRNKGNFPGRFSGRQFSNSRSEMNVSTLELGDSALYLCASSLMAGGGNTEAFFGQGTRLTVV.

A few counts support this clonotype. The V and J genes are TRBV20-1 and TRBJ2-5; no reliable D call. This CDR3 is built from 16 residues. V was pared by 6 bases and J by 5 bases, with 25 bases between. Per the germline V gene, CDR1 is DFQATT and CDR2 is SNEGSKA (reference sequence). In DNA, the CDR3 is TGCAGTGCGCCTACACTTCGGCAGGAGATTAGGGAGACCCAGTACTTC. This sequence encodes CSAPTLRQEIRETQYF.

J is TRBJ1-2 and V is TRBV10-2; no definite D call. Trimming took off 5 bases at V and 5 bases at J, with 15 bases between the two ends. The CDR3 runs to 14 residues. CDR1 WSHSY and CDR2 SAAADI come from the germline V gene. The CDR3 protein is CASSPGSPLYGYTF. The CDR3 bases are TGCGCCAGCAGTCCCGGGTCCCCGCTTTATGGCTACACCTTC.

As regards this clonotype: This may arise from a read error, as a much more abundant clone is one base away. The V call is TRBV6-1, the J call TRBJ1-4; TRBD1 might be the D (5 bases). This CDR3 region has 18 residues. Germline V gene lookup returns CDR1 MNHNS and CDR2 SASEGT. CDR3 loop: CASSLDTREAATNENLFF. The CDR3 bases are TGTGCCAGCAGCCTGGACACGAGAGAAGCTGCAACTAATGAAAACCTGTTTTTT.